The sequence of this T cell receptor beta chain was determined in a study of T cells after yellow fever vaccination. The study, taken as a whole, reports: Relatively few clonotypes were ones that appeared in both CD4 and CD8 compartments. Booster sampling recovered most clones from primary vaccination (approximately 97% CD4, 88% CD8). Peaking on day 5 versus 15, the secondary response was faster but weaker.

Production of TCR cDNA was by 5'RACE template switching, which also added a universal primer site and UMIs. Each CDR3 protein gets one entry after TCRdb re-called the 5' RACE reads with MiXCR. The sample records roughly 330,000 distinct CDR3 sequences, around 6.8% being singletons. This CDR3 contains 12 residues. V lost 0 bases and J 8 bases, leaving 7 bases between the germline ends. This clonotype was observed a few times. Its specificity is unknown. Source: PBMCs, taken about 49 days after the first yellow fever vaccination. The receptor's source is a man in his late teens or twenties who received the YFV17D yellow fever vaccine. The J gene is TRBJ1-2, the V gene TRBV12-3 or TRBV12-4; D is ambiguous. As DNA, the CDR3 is TGTGCCAGCAGTTTAGCCGGATCCGGCTACACCTTC. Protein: CASSLAGSGYTF.